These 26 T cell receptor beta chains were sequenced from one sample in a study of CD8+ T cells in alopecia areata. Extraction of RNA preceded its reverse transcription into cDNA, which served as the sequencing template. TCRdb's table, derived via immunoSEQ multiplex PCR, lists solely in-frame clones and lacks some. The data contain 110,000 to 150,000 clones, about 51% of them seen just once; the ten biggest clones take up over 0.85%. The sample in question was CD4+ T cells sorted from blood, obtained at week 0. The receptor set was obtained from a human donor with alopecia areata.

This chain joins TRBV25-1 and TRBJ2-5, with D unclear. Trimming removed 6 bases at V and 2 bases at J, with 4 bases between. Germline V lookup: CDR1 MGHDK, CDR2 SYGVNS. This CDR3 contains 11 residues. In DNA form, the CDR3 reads TGTGCCAGCAGAGCTCAAGAGACCCAGTACTTC. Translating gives CASRAQETQYF.

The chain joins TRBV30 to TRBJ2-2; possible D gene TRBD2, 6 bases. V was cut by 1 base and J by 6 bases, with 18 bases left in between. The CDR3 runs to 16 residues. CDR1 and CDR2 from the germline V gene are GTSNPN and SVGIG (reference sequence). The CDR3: CAWSGRLGGKSGELFF. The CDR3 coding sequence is TGTGCCTGGAGTGGGAGACTGGGCGGGAAGTCCGGGGAGCTGTTTTTT.

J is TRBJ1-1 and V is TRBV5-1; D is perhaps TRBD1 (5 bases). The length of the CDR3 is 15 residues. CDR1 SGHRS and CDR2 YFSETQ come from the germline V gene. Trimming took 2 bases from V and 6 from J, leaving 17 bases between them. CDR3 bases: TGCGCCAGCAGCTTAGCCCAAGTAGGAGGGGCTGAAGCTTTCTTT. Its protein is CASSLAQVGGAEAFF.

CDR3 in DNA: TGCAGCGTTGAGGAGGCTAGGGGGGGGGCTCACCACGAGCAGTACTTC. The encoded protein is CSVEEARGGAHHEQYF. The chain couples TRBV29-1 to TRBJ2-7; D perhaps matches TRBD2 (7 bases). The germline V gene encodes CDR1 SQVTM and CDR2 ANQGSEA. This CDR3 has 16 amino acids. Deletions cut 3 bases from V and 5 bases from J, with 23 bases between.

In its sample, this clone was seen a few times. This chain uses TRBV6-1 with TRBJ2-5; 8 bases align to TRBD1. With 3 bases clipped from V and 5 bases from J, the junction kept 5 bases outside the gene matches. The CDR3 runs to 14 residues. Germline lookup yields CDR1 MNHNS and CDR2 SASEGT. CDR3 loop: CASSDPGGRETQYF. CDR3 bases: TGTGCCAGCAGTGATCCAGGGGGCAGGGAGACCCAGTACTTC.

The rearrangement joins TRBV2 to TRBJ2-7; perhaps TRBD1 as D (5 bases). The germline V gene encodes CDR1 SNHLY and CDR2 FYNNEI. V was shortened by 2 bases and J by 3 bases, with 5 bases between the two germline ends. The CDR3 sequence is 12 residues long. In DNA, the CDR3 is TGTGCCAGCAGTGAACAGGGCTACGAGCAGTACTTC. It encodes CASSEQGYEQYF.

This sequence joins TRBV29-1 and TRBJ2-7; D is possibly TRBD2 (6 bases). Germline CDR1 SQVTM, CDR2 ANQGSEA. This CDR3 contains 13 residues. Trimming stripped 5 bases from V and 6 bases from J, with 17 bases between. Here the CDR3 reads CSVPGREQFEQYF. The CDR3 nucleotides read TGCAGCGTTCCGGGTCGGGAGCAGTTCGAGCAGTACTTC.

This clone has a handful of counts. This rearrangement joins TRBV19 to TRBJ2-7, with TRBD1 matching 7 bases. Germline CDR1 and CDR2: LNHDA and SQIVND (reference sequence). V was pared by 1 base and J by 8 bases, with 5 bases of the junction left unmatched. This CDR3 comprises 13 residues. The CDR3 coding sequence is TGTGCCAGTAGTATAGGGGACAGCGGCAAGCAGTACTTC. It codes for CASSIGDSGKQYF. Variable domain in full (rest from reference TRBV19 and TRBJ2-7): DGGITQSPKYLFRKEGQNVTLSCEQNLNHDAMYWYRQDPGQGLRLIYYSQIVNDFQKGDIAEGYSVSREKKESFPLTVTSAQKNPTAFYLCASSIGDSGKQYFGPGTRLTVT.

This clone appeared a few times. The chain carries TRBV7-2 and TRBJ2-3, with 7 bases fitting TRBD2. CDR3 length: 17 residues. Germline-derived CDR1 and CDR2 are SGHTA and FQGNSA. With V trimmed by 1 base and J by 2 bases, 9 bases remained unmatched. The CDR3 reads CASSLEGLAAYTDTQYF. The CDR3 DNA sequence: TGTGCCAGCAGCTTAGAAGGTCTAGCGGCCTACACAGATACGCAGTATTTT.

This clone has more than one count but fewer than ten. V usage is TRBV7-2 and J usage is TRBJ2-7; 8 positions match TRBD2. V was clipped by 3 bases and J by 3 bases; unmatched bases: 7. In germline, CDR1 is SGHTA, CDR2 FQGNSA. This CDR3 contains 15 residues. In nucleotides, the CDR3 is TGTGCCAGCAGCTTCACTAGCGGAGGAATCTACGAGCAGTACTTC. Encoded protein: CASSFTSGGIYEQYF.

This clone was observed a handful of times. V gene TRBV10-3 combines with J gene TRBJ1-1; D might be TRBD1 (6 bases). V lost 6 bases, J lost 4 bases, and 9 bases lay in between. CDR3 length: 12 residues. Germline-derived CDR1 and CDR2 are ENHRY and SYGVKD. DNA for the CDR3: TGTGCCATCAGACAGGGAGGCACTGAAGCTTTCTTT. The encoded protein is CAIRQGGTEAFF.

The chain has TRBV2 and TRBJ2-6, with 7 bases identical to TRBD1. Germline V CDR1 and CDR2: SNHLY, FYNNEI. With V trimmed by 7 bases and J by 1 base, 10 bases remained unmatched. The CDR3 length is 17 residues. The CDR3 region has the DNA TGTGCCAGCACCCCGGACAGGTTACCATCTGGGGCCAACGTCCTGACTTTC. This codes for CASTPDRLPSGANVLTF.

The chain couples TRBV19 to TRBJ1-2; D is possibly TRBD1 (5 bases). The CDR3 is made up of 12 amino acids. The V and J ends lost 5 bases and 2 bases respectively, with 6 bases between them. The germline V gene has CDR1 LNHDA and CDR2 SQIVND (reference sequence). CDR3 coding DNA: TGTGCCAGTAGTCGGGGGAACTATGGCTACACCTTC. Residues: CASSRGNYGYTF.

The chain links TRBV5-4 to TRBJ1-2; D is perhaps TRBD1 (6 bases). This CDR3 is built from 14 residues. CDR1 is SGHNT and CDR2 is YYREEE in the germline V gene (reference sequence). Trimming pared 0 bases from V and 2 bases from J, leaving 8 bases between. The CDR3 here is CASSLGDINYGYTF. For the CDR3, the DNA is TGTGCCAGCAGCTTGGGGGACATCAACTATGGCTACACCTTC.

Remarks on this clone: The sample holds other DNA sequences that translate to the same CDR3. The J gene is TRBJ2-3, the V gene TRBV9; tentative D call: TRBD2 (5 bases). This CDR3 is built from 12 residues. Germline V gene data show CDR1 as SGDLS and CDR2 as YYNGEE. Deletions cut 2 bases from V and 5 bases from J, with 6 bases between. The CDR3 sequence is CASSVAGDTQYF. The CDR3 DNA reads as TGTGCCAGCAGCGTGGCGGGAGATACGCAGTATTTT.

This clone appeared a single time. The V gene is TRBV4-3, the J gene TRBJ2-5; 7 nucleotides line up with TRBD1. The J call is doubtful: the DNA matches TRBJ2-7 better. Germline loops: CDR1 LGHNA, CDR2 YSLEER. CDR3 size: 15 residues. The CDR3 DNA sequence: TGCGCCAGCAGCCATTCAGGGACAGCCAACCTCGAGCAGTACTTC. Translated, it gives CASSHSGTANLEQYF.

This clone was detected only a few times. This CDR3 reads CSVERQGGETQYF. DNA for the CDR3: TGCAGCGTTGAACGACAGGGAGGTGAGACCCAGTACTTC. The rearrangement uses TRBV29-1 and TRBJ2-5; the D gene is possibly TRBD1 (7 bases). CDR3 length equals 13 residues. Germline CDR1 SQVTM, CDR2 ANQGSEA. V was clipped by 2 bases and J by 5 bases, with 12 bases between them.

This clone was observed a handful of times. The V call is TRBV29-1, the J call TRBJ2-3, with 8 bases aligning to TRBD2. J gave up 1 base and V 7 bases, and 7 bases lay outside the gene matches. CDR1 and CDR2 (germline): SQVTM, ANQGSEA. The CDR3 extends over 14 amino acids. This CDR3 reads CSANRGGGTDTQYF. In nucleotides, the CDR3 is TGCAGCGCCAATCGGGGGGGTGGCACAGATACGCAGTATTTT.

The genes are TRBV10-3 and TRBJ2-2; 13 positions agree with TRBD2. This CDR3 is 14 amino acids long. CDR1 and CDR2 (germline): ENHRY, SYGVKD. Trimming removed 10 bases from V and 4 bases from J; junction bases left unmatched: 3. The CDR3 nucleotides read TGTGCCACCCGACTAGCGGGAGGCACCGGGGAGCTGTTTTTT. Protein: CATRLAGGTGELFF.

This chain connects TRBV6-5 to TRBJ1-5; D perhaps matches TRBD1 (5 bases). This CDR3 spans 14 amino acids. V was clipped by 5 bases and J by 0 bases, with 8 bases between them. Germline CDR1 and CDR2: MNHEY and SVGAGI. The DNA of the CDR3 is TGTGCCAGCAGTCGCCAGGGTAGCAATCAGCCCCAGCATTTT. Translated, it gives CASSRQGSNQPQHF.

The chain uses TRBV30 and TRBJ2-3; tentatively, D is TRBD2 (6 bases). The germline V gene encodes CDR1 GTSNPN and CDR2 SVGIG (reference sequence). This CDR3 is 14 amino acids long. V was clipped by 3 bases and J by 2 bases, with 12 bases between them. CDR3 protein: CAWSPGLFTDTQYF. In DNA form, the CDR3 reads TGTGCCTGGAGCCCGGGACTTTTCACAGATACGCAGTATTTT.

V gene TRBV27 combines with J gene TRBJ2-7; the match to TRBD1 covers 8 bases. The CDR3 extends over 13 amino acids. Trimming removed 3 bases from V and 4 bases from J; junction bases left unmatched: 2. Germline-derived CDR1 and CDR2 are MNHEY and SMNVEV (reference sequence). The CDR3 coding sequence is TGTGCCAGCAGTTTTACAGGGGGGTACGAGCAGTACTTC. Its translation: CASSFTGGYEQYF.

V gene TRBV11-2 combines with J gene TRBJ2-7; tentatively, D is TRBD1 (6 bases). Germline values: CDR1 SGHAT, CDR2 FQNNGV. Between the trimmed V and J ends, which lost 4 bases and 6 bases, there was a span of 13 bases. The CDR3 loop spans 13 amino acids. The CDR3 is CASSSNRVSEQYF. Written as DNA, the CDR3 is TGTGCCAGCAGCTCCAACAGGGTTTCCGAGCAGTACTTC. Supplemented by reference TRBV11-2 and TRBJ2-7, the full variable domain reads EAGVAQSPRYKIIEKRQSVAFWCNPISGHATLYWYQQILGQGPKLLIQFQNNGVVDDSQLPKDRFSAERLKGVDSTLKIQPAKLEDSAVYLCASSSNRVSEQYFGPGTRLTVT.

CDR3: CASSPSRASAGELFF. CDR3 DNA sequence: TGTGCCAGCAGCCCAAGCAGGGCCTCGGCCGGGGAGCTGTTTTTT. The V and J genes are TRBV11-3 and TRBJ2-2, with D tentatively TRBD1 (5 bases). The CDR3 spans 15 residues. V was trimmed by 5 bases and J by 6 bases, leaving 16 bases between them. CDR1 SGHNT and CDR2 YENEEA come from the germline V gene.

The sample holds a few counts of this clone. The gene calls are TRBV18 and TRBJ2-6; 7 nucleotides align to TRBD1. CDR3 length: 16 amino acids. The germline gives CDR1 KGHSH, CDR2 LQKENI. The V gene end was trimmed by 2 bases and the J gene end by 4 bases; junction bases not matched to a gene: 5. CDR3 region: CASSPSDRAGANVLTF. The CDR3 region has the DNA TGTGCCAGCTCACCATCCGACAGGGCCGGGGCCAACGTCCTGACTTTC.

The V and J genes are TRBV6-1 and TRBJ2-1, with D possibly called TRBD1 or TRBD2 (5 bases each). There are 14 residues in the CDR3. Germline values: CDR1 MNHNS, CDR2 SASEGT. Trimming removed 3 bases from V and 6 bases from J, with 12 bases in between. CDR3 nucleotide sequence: TGTGCCAGCAGTGAGTCGGGACGTCTCAATGAGCAGTTCTTC. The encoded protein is CASSESGRLNEQFF.